Here is one T cell receptor beta chain with its context. Its antigen is unidentified. The data are from a study of a mutant IDH1 vaccine in newly diagnosed glioma. Study at large: Patients' prior therapy spanned radiotherapy, temozolomide, or both; most underwent both. In the visit schedule, V12 fell in week 35, while V13 fell in week 47. General study findings and limits: Seemingly, pseudoprogression had no relation to changes in the top peripheral T cell clonotypes.

The CDR3 sequence is 16 residues long. V dropped 0 bases and J dropped 1 base, with 11 bases sitting between them. Looked up from germline, CDR1 is SGDLS and CDR2 is YYNGEE. The time point was: week 35, safety follow-up. Doses consisted of 300 ug of mutant IDH1 20-mer peptide each, paired with topical imiquimod. Measured with immunoSEQ multiplex PCR; TCRdb has only the in-frame clones, and not every one. The data show about 45,000 clones, about 92% seen once. The chain carries TRBV9 and TRBJ1-3; D is undetermined. This receptor was taken from a man in his forties or fifties with glioma. The material sequenced was PBMCs, taken from a glioma patient whose treatment included an IDH1 peptide vaccine. The CDR3 bases are TGTGCCAGCAGCGTAGACGGGTCTCCTTCTGGAAACACCATATATTTT. This gives the protein CASSVDGSPSGNTIYF. The entire variable domain, with the rest obtained from reference TRBV9 and TRBJ1-3, is as follows: DSGVTQTPKHLITATGQRVTLRCSPRSGDLSVYWYQQSLDQGLQFLIQYYNGEERAKGNILERFSAQQFPDLHSELNLSSLELGDSALYFCASSVDGSPSGNTIYFGEGSWLTVV.